This is a list of T cell receptor beta chains from one sample in a study of T cells expressing NK-cell markers. TCRdb re-analyzed the 5' RACE reads; it lists each CDR3 protein once, without DNA. The sample includes about 430,000 distinct CDR3 sequences. The sequenced sample was blood T cells: a sorted CD56 or NKG2C T cell subset, CD4+ or CD8+ T cells, or bulk PBMC T cells (not recorded which). The receptors come from a woman aged 45-59 years in good health. Each CDR3 is given with its conserved first and last residue.

V	J	length	CDR3
TRBV15	TRBJ2-5	13	CATKRGTQETQYF
TRBV12-3/TRBV12-4	TRBJ2-2	15	CASSDKRPNTGELFF
TRBV5-6	TRBJ2-7	15	CASSQGTGISYEQYF
TRBV6-5	TRBJ2-3	15	CASSFDRGLTDTQYF
TRBV5-1	TRBJ2-2	15	CASSREGRDTGELFF
TRBV5-6	TRBJ2-2	17	CASSSPHLRLNTGELFF
TRBV20-1	TRBJ2-5	15	CSARSRLAQQETQYF
TRBV24-1	TRBJ1-2	16	CATSDSQLYNNYGYTF
TRBV5-1	TRBJ1-3	13	CASSLAGENTIYF
TRBV6-1	TRBJ2-1	18	CASSGQRPPLAGHNEQFF
TRBV19	TRBJ1-1	15	CASRGDSRSNTEAFF
TRBV7-7	TRBJ1-2	14	CASSPDPGGYGYTF
TRBV27	TRBJ2-5	18	CASSTARDRGWPEETQYF
TRBV20-1	TRBJ1-1	16	CSARQPFTILYTEAFF
TRBV25-1	TRBJ1-1	11	CASSDRKEAFF
TRBV12-3/TRBV12-4	TRBJ1-6	13	CASIAQGGSPLHF
TRBV5-1	TRBJ2-4	14	CASSPGVTKNIQYF
TRBV6-5	TRBJ1-6	15	CASSYTRDENSPLHF
TRBV12-3/TRBV12-4	TRBJ2-7	15	CASSWGVRGSAEQYF
TRBV12-3/TRBV12-4	TRBJ1-2	15	CASSPRTGTTMSYTF
TRBV25-1	TRBJ2-4	12	CASSRVLDIQYF
TRBV5-1	TRBJ2-2	16	CASSVNTNTNTGELFF